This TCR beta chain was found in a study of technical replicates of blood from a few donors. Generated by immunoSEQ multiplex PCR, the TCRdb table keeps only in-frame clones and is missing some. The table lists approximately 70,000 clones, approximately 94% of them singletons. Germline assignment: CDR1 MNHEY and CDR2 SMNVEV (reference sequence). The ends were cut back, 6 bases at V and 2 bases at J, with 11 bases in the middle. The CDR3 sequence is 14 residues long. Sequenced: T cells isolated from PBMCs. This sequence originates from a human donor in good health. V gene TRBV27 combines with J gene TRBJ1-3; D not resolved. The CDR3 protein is CASRSLSAGNTIYF. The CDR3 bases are TGTGCCAGCAGGTCTCTCAGCGCTGGAAACACCATATATTTT.